The 6 T cell receptor beta chains in this list originate from one sample, sequenced in a study of CD8 T cells in Susac syndrome. RNA in amounts of about 0.5 to 1 ug was reverse transcribed with random hexamers. TCRdb itself ran the immunoSEQ multiplex PCR reads through MiXCR, one entry per CDR3 protein. The sample consists of more than 110,000 distinct CDR3 sequences, around 94% of them appearing once. Sample: CD8+ T cells from PBMCs. These receptors were taken from a human donor in good health.

The CDR3 DNA reads TGCAGCGTTCTCCTCAACGAGCAGTACTTC. Protein product: CSVLLNEQYF. This rearrangement joins TRBV29-1 to TRBJ2-7, with D uncertain. CDR1 is SQVTM, CDR2 ANQGSEA, per germline. CDR3 length: 10 residues. The V end lost 5 bases, the J end lost 5 bases, and 7 bases lay between the germline ends.

CDR3 protein: CASSQGGTSGFYEQYF. The CDR3 nucleotides read TGTGCCAGCAGCCAAGGAGGGACTAGCGGATTCTACGAGCAGTACTTC. The chain recombines TRBV4-2 with TRBJ2-7, with TRBD2 identical over 11 bases. The V segment lost 1 base and the J segment 3 bases; nucleotides outside the gene matches: 5. Per the germline V gene, CDR1 is LGHNA and CDR2 is YNFKEQ. The CDR3 totals 16 residues.

In this sample, this clonotype turned up once. The rearrangement uses TRBV27 and TRBJ2-5; 7 bases map to TRBD2. Germline CDR1 MNHEY, CDR2 SMNVEV (reference sequence). V lost 6 bases, J lost 4 bases, and 8 bases stayed unmatched. The CDR3 covers 14 residues. Here the CDR3 DNA reads TGTGCCAGCAGCCCGCTGCGGGAGAGAGAGACCCAGTACTTC. Amino acids: CASSPLRERETQYF.

The chain joins TRBV4-3 to TRBJ1-1; possibly TRBD1 for D (6 bases). V lost 1 base and J lost 6, with 9 bases in between. Germline CDR1 reads LGHNA; CDR2 reads YSLEER. This CDR3 contains 13 residues. The CDR3 region is CASSQGQVAEAFF. Here the CDR3 DNA reads TGCGCCAGCAGCCAAGGACAGGTCGCTGAAGCTTTCTTT.

In DNA, the CDR3 is TGCAGTGCTAGAGTCCCGGTGATTAAGGGCTACACCTTC. This translates into CSARVPVIKGYTF. The V call is TRBV20-1, the J call TRBJ1-2; D remains ambiguous. The CDR3 spans 13 residues. Germline V gene sequence: CDR1 DFQATT, CDR2 SNEGSKA (reference sequence). The V and J ends lost 1 base and 8 bases respectively, with 14 bases between them.

This rearrangement joins TRBV9 to TRBJ2-7; 7 nucleotides match TRBD2. Germline CDR1 is SGDLS and CDR2 is YYNGEE. J gave up 2 bases and V 0 bases, and 5 bases lay outside the gene matches. The CDR3 loop spans 15 amino acids. CDR3 loop: CASSVGGGRAYEQYF. The CDR3 bases are TGTGCCAGCAGCGTAGGGGGAGGGAGAGCCTACGAGCAGTACTTC.